Below are 13 T cell receptor beta chains sequenced from a single sample in a study of shared T cell receptors in the human thymus. Measured with immunoSEQ multiplex PCR; TCRdb has only the in-frame clones, and not every one. The data show 500,000 to 550,000 clones, around 78% seen once. The data also belong to a second study, concerning human thymus T cells.

Sequences were obtained from thymocytes. Receptors originate from a boy younger than two with a congenital heart defect.

The chain is built from TRBV14 and TRBJ2-7; the match to TRBD2 covers 8 bases. J lost 3 bases, V lost 1 base, and 5 bases had no gene match. Germline CDR1 is SGHDN and CDR2 is FVKESK. CDR3 length equals 15 residues. In DNA, the CDR3 is TGTGCCAGCAGCCAAGTACCGGGACTAGTCTACGAGCAGTACTTC. Translating gives CASSQVPGLVYEQYF. The full variable domain, with the rest looked up from reference TRBV14 and TRBJ2-7, is EAGVTQFPSHSVIEKGQTVTLRCDPISGHDNLYWYRRVMGKEIKFLLHFVKESKQDESGMPNNRFLAERTGGTYSTLKVQPAELEDSGVYFCASSQVPGLVYEQYFGPGTRLTVT.

CDR3 region: CATITGANTEAFF. CDR3 DNA: TGTGCCACCATAACAGGAGCGAACACTGAAGCTTTCTTT. The V and J genes are TRBV19 and TRBJ1-1; D possibly corresponds to TRBD1 (5 bases). CDR3 length equals 13 residues. Germline V gene sequence: CDR1 LNHDA, CDR2 SQIVND (reference sequence). V was shortened by 10 bases and J by 1 base, with 13 bases between the two germline ends.

The V and J genes are TRBV13 and TRBJ1-2; maybe TRBD1 (6 bases). V dropped 5 bases and J dropped 6 bases, with 22 bases sitting between them. This CDR3 has 16 amino acids. Germline V CDR1 and CDR2: PRHDT, FYEKMQ (reference sequence). CDR3 DNA: TGTGCCAGCAGCCATAGTAGATGGTCAGGGGCGGATGGCTACACCTTC. It codes for CASSHSRWSGADGYTF.

This clone appeared a single time. J is TRBJ1-1 and V is TRBV15; tentatively, D is TRBD1 (6 bases). Germline V lookup: CDR1 LNHNV, CDR2 YYDKDF (reference sequence). The CDR3 consists of 16 residues. V was shortened by 1 base and J by 0 bases, with 12 bases between the two germline ends. The CDR3 here is CATSRAQTGVNTEAFF. CDR3 bases: TGTGCCACCAGCAGAGCCCAGACAGGTGTGAACACTGAAGCTTTCTTT.

This clone was seen once. The gene calls are TRBV4-3 and TRBJ2-1; TRBD2 matches at 12 bases. The trim removed 0 bases at V and 9 bases at J, leaving 15 bases unmatched. This CDR3 comprises 19 residues. Germline lookup yields CDR1 LGHNA and CDR2 YSLEER. CDR3 coding DNA: TGCGCCAGCAGCCAAGATCCCAGTCGACTAGCGGGAGTTGACAGTGAGCAGTTCTTC. Its translation is CASSQDPSRLAGVDSEQFF.

This clone was found once. The rearrangement joins TRBV30 to TRBJ2-7; 13 bases match TRBD2. Germline lookup yields CDR1 GTSNPN and CDR2 SVGIG (reference sequence). Trimming cost V 0 bases and J 2 bases; bases outside gene matches: 7. The CDR3 has 17 amino acids. CDR3 coding DNA: TGTGCCTGGAGTGTTCGGACTAGCGGGGGCCTTACCTACGAGCAGTACTTC. Its protein product is CAWSVRTSGGLTYEQYF.

The V call is TRBV7-6, the J call TRBJ2-1, with TRBD2 matching over 7 bases. The CDR3 contains 15 residues. After removal of 0 bases from V and 9 bases from J, the junction contained 8 bases not matched to a gene. Germline values: CDR1 SGHVS, CDR2 FNYEAQ. The CDR3 here is CASSLALAGPVEQFF. The CDR3 DNA follows: TGTGCCAGCAGCTTAGCGTTAGCGGGTCCAGTTGAGCAGTTCTTC. Full variable domain (rest looked up from reference TRBV7-6 and TRBJ2-1): GAGVSQSPRYKVTKRGQDVALRCDPISGHVSLYWYRQALGQGPEFLTYFNYEAQQDKSGLPNDRFSAERPEGSISTLTIQRTEQRDSAMYRCASSLALAGPVEQFFGPGTRLTVL.

This chain connects TRBV7-9 to TRBJ2-1; TRBD2 agrees at 10 bases. The CDR3 has 17 residues. Per the germline V gene, CDR1 is SEHNR and CDR2 is FQNEAQ (reference sequence). With 4 bases clipped from V and 5 bases from J, the junction kept 11 bases outside the gene matches. The DNA for the CDR3 is TGTGCCAGCAGCTCGAAAACCGGGACTAGCGAGAACAATGAGCAGTTCTTC. The encoded protein is CASSSKTGTSENNEQFF.

This clone was seen only a few times. The chain couples TRBV18 to TRBJ2-1, with 11 bases identical to TRBD1. The CDR3 loop spans 14 amino acids. CDR1 and CDR2 from the germline V gene are KGHSH and LQKENI. V dropped 4 bases and J dropped 7; count of bases not matched to a gene: 3. CDR3: CASSRTGGRNEQFF. Written as DNA, the CDR3 is TGTGCCAGCTCACGGACAGGGGGCAGGAATGAGCAGTTCTTC.

V is TRBV5-1 and J is TRBJ2-4, with a tentative D call TRBD1 (5 bases). The V end lost 4 bases, the J end lost 3 bases, and 14 bases lay between the germline ends. CDR1 is SGHRS, CDR2 YFSETQ, per germline. This CDR3 comprises 15 residues. The CDR3, as DNA: TGCGCCAGCAGCGCGGCCCAGGGTGGCAAAAACATTCAGTACTTC. Translating it yields CASSAAQGGKNIQYF.

This chain links TRBV10-1 with TRBJ2-7, with 9 bases identical to TRBD1. Germline CDR1 is WNHNN and CDR2 is SYGVQD (reference sequence). The V segment lost 4 bases and the J segment 0 bases; nucleotides outside the gene matches: 10. The CDR3 runs 17 residues. The CDR3 region is CASSAGQGSPGSYEQYF. CDR3 sequence (DNA): TGCGCCAGCAGTGCCGGACAGGGGAGCCCCGGCTCCTACGAGCAGTACTTC.

The chain joins TRBV14 to TRBJ2-1; 11 bases fit TRBD2. V lost 4 bases, J lost 4 bases, and 9 bases stayed unmatched. Germline V gene sequence: CDR1 SGHDN, CDR2 FVKESK. The CDR3 is 17 amino acids. In DNA form, the CDR3 reads TGTGCCAGCAGCCTCTCACCGGGACTAGCGGCTTACAATGAGCAGTTCTTC. Its protein product is CASSLSPGLAAYNEQFF.

This clone was seen only a few times. This chain connects TRBV6-6 to TRBJ1-1; D is undetermined. The CDR3 is 15 residues long. Germline assignment: CDR1 MNHNY and CDR2 SVGAGI (reference sequence). V lost 6 bases and J 3 bases, leaving 17 bases between the germline ends. The CDR3 sequence is CASRLTAVWDTEAFF. CDR3 bases: TGTGCCAGCAGACTAACCGCCGTTTGGGACACTGAAGCTTTCTTT.